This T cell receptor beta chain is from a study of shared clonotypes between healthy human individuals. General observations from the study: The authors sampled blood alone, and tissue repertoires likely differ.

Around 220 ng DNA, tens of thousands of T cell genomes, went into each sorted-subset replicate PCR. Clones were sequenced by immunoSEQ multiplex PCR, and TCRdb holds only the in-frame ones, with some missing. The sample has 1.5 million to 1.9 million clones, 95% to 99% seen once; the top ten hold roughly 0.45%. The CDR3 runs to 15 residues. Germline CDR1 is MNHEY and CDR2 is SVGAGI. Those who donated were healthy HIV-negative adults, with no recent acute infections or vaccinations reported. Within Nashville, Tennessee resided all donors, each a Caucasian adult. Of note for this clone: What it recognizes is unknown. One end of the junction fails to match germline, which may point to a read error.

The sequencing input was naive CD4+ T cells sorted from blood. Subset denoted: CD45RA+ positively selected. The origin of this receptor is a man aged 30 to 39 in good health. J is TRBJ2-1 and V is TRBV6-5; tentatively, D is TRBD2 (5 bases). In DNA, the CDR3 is TGTGCCAGCAGGGCCGTACATGAAGCGGCCCCCGAAATCATCTTC. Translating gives CASRAVHEAAPEIIF.